Presented here are 5 T cell receptor beta chains from one specimen sequenced in a study of human T cells and chemical hapten exposure. The time point here: patch test 3, about 24 weeks after DPC sensitization. Described treatment: therapeutic diphenylcyclopropenone sensitization with weekly scalp DPC. TCRdb fed the RACE reads into MiXCR, producing one record per CDR3 protein. The repertoire holds more than 85,000 distinct CDR3 sequences, with nearly 35% as singletons. The sequencing used whole blood, collected in connection with sensitization to the hapten diphenylcyclopropenone (DPC). Receptors originate from a man aged 35-49 years with alopecia areata. Some clones in this sample may be carry-over from other donors' samples.

This chain joins TRBV6-1 and TRBJ1-1; 10 nucleotides match TRBD1. The trim removed 7 bases at V and 4 bases at J, leaving 9 bases unmatched. This CDR3 region has 15 residues. CDR1 and CDR2 from the germline V gene are MNHNS and SASEGT. This CDR3 reads CASTRTGGLSTEAFF. The CDR3 nucleotides are TGTGCCAGCACCAGGACAGGGGGGTTGAGCACTGAAGCTTTCTTT.

The chain uses TRBV20-1 and TRBJ1-1; TRBD1 aligns across 12 bases. The CDR3 has 12 residues. Germline CDR1 and CDR2: DFQATT and SNEGSKA (reference sequence). V shed 3 bases, J shed 13 bases, and the junction held 6 bases outside the gene matches. CDR3 in amino acids: CSARGTGGEDFF. CDR3 DNA sequence: TGCAGTGCTAGGGGGACAGGGGGCGAGGATTTCTTT.

The chain has TRBV30 and TRBJ2-3; 14 positions match TRBD2. This CDR3 is built from 16 residues. The ends lost 2 bases at V and 6 bases at J; junction bases unmatched: 7. In germline, CDR1 is GTSNPN, CDR2 SVGIG (reference sequence). CDR3 in amino acids: CAWSSPGLAGVDTQYF. The CDR3 DNA follows: TGTGCCTGGAGTTCCCCGGGACTAGCGGGAGTTGATACGCAGTATTTT. The whole variable domain, filled in from reference TRBV30 and TRBJ2-3, reads SQTIHQWPATLVQPVGSPLSLECTVEGTSNPNLYWYRQAAGRGLQLLFYSVGIGQISSEVPQNLSASRPQDRQFILSSKKLLLSDSGFYLCAWSSPGLAGVDTQYFGPGTRLTVL.

This clonotype showed up many times. The genes are TRBV27 and TRBJ2-7; 11 nucleotides line up with TRBD1. V shed 2 bases and J 4 bases; nucleotides not matched to a gene: 4. Per the germline V gene, CDR1 is MNHEY and CDR2 is SMNVEV (reference sequence). The CDR3 has 15 residues. The CDR3 sequence is CASSLRGQGGYEQYV. CDR3 in DNA: TGTGCCAGCAGTTTAAGGGGACAGGGGGGGTACGAGCAGTACGTC.

This clonotype was counted a few times. The chain carries TRBV4-3 and TRBJ2-7; TRBD2 agrees at 7 bases. The germline V gene has CDR1 LGHNA and CDR2 YSLEER. V was pared by 8 bases and J by 11 bases, with 21 bases of the junction left unmatched. There are 15 residues in the CDR3. The CDR3 sequence is CASSRGIAGVDGKYF. In DNA form, the CDR3 reads TGCGCCAGCTCTAGGGGAATAGCGGGCGTCGACGGGAAGTACTTC.